This TCR beta chain was retrieved from a study of glioma-infiltrating T cells after dendritic cell vaccination. For the study at large: Three intradermal dendritic cell vaccine injections were given every two weeks.

The method was immunoSEQ multiplex PCR; TCRdb's version includes in-frame clones alone and lacks a portion of them. The repertoire holds about 82,000 clones, with about 90% as singletons. PBMC were collected before vaccination, two weeks after the third vaccination, and at progression. The germline CDR1 and CDR2 sequences are WSHSY and SAAADI. V dropped 5 bases and J dropped 8 bases, with 18 bases sitting between them. The CDR3 spans 15 residues. The sequence was obtained from a human donor with glioblastoma. The V gene is TRBV10-2, the J gene TRBJ1-4, with D maybe TRBD1 (6 bases). The sample here was blood, taken before dendritic cell vaccination. The CDR3: CASSRNRDKSEKLFF. The CDR3 bases are TGCGCCAGCAGTCGAAATCGGGACAAATCGGAAAAACTGTTTTTT.